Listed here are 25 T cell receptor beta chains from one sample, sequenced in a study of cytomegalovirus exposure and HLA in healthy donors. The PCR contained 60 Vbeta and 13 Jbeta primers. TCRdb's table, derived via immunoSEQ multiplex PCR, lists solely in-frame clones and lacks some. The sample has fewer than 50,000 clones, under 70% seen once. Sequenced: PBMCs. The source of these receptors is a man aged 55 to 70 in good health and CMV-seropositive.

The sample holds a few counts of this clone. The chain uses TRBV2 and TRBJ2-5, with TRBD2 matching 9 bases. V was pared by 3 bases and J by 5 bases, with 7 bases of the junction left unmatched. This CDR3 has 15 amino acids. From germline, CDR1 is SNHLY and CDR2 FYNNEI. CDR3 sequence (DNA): TGTGCCAGCAGTGAGTCTAGCGGGGTTTTGGAGACCCAGTACTTC. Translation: CASSESSGVLETQYF.

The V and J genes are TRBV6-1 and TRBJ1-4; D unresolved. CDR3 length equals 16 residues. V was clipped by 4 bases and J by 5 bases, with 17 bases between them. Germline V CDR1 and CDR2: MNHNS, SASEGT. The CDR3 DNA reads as TGTGCCAGCAGTGCTAATATATACAGAAAAAATGAAAAACTGTTTTTT. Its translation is CASSANIYRKNEKLFF.

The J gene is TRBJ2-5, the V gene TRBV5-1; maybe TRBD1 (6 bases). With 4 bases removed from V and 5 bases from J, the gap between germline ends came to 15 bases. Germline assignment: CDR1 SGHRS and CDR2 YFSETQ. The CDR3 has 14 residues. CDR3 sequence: CASSVQDSRETQYF. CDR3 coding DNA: TGCGCCAGCAGCGTTCAGGACAGCAGGGAGACCCAGTACTTC.

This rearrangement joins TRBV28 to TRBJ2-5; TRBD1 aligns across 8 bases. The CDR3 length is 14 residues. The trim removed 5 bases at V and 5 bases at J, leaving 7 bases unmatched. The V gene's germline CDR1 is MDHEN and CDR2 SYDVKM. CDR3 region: CASSAGTGPETQYF. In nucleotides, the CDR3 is TGTGCCAGCAGTGCCGGGACAGGACCTGAGACCCAGTACTTC.

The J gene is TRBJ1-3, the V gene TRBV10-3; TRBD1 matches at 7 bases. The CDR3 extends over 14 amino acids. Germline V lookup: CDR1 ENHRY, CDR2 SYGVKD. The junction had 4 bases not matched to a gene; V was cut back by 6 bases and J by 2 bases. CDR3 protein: CAISIDRAGNTIYF. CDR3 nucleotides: TGTGCCATCAGCATAGACAGGGCTGGAAACACCATATATTTT.

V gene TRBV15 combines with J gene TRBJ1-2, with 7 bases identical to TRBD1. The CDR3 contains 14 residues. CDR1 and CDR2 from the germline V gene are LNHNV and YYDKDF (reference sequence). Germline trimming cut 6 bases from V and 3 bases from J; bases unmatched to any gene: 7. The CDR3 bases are TGTGCCACCAGGCAGACAGGGCAAGACTATGGCTACACCTTC. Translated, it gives CATRQTGQDYGYTF.

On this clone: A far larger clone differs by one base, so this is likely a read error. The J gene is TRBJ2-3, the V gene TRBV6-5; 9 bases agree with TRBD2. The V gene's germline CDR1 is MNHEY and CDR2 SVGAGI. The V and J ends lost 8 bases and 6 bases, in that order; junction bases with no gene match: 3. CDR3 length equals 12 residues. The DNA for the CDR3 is TGTGCCAGCCAGGGACTAGCTGATACGCAGTATTTT. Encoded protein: CASQGLADTQYF.

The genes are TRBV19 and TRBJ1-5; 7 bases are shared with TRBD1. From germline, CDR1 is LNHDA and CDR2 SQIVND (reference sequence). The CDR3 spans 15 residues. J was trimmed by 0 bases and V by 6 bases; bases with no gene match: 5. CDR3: CASRRQGTSNQPQHF. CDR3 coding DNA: TGTGCCAGTAGAAGACAGGGTACTAGCAATCAGCCCCAGCATTTT.

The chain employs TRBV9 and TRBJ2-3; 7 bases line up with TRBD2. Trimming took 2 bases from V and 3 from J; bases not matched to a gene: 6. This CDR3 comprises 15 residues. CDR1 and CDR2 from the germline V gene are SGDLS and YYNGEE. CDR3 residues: CASSVGGAGTDTQYF. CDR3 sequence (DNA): TGTGCCAGCAGCGTCGGGGGAGCGGGGACAGATACGCAGTATTTT.

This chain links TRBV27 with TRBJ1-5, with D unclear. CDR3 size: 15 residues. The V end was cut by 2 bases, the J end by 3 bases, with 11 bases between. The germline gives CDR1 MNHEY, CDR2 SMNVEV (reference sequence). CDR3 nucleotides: TGTGCCAGCAGTTTAAAAGGACTCTCCAATCAGCCCCAGCATTTT. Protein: CASSLKGLSNQPQHF.

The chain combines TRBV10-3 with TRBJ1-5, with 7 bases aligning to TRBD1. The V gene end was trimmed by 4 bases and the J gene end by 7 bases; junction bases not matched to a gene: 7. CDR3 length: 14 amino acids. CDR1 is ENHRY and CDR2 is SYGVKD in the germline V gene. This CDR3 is CAISGEGGRQPQHF. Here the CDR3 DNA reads TGTGCCATCAGTGGTGAAGGGGGCAGGCAGCCCCAGCATTTT.

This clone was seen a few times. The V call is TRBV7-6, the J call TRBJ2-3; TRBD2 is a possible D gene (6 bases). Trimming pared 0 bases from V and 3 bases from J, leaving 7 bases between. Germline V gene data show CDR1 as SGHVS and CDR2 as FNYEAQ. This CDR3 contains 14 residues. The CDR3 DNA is TGTGCCAGCAGCTTAGCGGGGGGAACAGATACGCAGTATTTT. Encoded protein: CASSLAGGTDTQYF.

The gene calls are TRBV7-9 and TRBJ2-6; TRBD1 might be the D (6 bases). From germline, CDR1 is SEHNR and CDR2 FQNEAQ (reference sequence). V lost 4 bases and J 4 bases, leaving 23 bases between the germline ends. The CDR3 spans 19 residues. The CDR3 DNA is TGTGCCAGCAGCTCATTCCCAGGGGACCTGGGGACCGGGGCCAACGTCCTGACTTTC. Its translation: CASSSFPGDLGTGANVLTF.

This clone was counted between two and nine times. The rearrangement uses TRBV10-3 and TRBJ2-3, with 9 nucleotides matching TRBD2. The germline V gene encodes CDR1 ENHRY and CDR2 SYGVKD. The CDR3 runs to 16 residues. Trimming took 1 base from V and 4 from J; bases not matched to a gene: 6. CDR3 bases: TGTGCCATCAGTGAGTGGACTAGCGTAGGCCCAGATACGCAGTATTTT. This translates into CAISEWTSVGPDTQYF.

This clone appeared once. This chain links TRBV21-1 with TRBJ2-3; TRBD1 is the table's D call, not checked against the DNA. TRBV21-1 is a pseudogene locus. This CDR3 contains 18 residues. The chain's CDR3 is CASSKVFGRQGAIDTQYF. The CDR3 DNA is TGTGCCAGCAGCAAAGTATTTGGGAGACAGGGGGCTATAGATACGCAGTATTTT.

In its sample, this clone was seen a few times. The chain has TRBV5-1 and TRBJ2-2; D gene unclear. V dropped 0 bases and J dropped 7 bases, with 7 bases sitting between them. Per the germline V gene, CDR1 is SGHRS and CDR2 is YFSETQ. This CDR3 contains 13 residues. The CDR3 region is CASSLGGLGELFF. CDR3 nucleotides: TGCGCCAGCAGCTTGGGTGGGCTCGGGGAGCTGTTTTTT.

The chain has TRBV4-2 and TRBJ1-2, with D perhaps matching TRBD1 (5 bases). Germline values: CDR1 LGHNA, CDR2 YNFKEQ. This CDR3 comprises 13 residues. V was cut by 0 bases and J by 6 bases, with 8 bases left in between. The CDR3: CASSQEWGDGYTF. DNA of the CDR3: TGTGCCAGCAGCCAAGAATGGGGGGATGGCTACACCTTC.

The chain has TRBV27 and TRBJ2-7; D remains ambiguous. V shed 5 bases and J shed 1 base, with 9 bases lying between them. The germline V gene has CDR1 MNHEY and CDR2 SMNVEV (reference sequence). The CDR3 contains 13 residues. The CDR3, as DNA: TGTGCCAGCAGTAACGAGTTATCCTACGAGCAGTACTTC. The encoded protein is CASSNELSYEQYF.

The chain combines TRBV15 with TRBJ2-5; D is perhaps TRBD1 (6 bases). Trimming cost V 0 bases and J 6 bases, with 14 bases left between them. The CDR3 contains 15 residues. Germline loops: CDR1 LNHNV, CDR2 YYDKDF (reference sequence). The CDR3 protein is CATSRDRRGAKTQYF. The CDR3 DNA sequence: TGTGCCACCAGCAGAGATCGCAGGGGCGCGAAGACCCAGTACTTC.

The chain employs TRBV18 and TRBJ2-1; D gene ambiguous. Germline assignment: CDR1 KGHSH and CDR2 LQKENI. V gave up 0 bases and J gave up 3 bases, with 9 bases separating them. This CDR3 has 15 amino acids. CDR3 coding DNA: TGTGCCAGCTCACCACCAGGCGGATACTACAATGAGCAGTTCTTC. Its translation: CASSPPGGYYNEQFF.

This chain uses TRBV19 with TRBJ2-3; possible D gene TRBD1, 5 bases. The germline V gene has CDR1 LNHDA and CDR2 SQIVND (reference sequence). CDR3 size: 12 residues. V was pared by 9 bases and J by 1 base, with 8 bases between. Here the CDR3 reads CASLGGTDTQYF. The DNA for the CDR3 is TGTGCCAGCCTAGGGGGCACAGATACGCAGTATTTT.

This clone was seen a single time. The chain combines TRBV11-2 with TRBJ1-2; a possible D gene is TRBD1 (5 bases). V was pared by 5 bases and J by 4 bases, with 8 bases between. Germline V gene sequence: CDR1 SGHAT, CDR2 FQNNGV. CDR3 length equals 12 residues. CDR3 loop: CASSPDSYGYTF. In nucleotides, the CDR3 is TGTGCCAGCAGCCCAGACAGCTATGGCTACACCTTC. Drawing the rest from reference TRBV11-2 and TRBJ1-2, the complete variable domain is EAGVAQSPRYKIIEKRQSVAFWCNPISGHATLYWYQQILGQGPKLLIQFQNNGVVDDSQLPKDRFSAERLKGVDSTLKIQPAKLEDSAVYLCASSPDSYGYTFGSGTRLTVV.

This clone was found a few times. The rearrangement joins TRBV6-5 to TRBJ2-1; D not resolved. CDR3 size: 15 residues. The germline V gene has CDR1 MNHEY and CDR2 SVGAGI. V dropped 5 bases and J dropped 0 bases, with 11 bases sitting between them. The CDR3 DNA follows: TGTGCCAGCAGTCGTGTCACGAGCTCCTACAATGAGCAGTTCTTC. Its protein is CASSRVTSSYNEQFF.

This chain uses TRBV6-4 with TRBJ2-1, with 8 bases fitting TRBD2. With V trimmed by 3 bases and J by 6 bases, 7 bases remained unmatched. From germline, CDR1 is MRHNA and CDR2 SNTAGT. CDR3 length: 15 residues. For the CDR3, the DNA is TGTGCCAGCAGTGAATCAGCGGGAGAAGGCAATGAGCAGTTCTTC. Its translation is CASSESAGEGNEQFF.

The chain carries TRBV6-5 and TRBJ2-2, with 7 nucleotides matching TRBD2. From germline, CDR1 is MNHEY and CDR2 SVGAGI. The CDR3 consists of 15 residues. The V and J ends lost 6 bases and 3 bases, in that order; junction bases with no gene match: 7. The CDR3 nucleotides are TGTGCCAGCAGGGAGGGAGGGCCTTACACCGGGGAGCTGTTTTTT. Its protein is CASREGGPYTGELFF.